Sequencing of this T cell receptor (beta chain) was carried out in a study of technical replicates of blood from a handful of donors. Profiling relied on immunoSEQ multiplex PCR, and the TCRdb table lists in-frame clones only, not all of them. The repertoire holds about 80,000 clones, with roughly nine tenths as singletons. The ends lost 2 bases at V and 6 bases at J; junction bases unmatched: 6. Germline V gene data show CDR1 as SGHNT and CDR2 as YYREEE (reference sequence). This CDR3 comprises 15 residues. The chain is built from TRBV5-4 and TRBJ2-3; 10 bases line up with TRBD1. The TCR originated in a human donor in good health. The sequencing input was T cells isolated from PBMCs. CDR3 DNA: TGTGCCAGCAGCTTCCTGACAGGGGGCGTTGATACGCAGTATTTT. Residues: CASSFLTGGVDTQYF.